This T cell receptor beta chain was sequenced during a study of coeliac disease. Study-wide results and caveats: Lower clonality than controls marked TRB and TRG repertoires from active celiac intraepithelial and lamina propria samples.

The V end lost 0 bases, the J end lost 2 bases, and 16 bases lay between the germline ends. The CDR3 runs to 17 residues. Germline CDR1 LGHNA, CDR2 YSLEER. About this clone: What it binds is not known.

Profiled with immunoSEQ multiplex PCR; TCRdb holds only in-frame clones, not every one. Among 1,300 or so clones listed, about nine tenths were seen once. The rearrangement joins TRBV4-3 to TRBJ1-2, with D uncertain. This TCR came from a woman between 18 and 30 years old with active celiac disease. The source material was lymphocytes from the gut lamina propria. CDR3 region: CASSQDRLQPVNYGYTF. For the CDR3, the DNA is TGCGCCAGCAGCCAAGATCGGTTGCAACCGGTAAACTATGGCTACACCTTC.